This T cell receptor beta chain was captured by sequencing in a study of PD-L1 blockade in urothelial cancer (dated by TCRdb to about 2017). Context from the whole study: Every patient began therapy at some point between 2014 and 2015 and was given atezolizumab 1,200 mg intravenously every 3 weeks. Blood samples gave median yields of about 150,000 T cells and around 88,000 unique TCRs, along with a median clonality of approximately 0.08. Pretreatment blood TCR-seq was available for fewer than 30 patients, at least one posttreatment blood collection was obtained for around 24 patients, and tumor TCR-seq was available for around 24 patients. Pretreatment tumor samples and matched peripheral blood, collected serially before and after atezolizumab treatment, underwent TCR sequencing. Nine patients achieved durable clinical benefit and about 19 did not. In the same patients, whole exome sequencing and RNA sequencing of pretreatment tumors were performed in addition to TCR sequencing. An exploratory multi-omic analysis was conducted of the somatic, immune and clinical correlates of response to PD-L1 blockade with atezolizumab in urothelial cancer. Blood samples were analyzed at 3 weeks after treatment start (second dose) and at 6 weeks after treatment start. Durable clinical benefit was defined as progression-free survival longer than 6 months, and TCR features were also tested against progression-free and overall survival. About 90% of the 29 patients were identified as males with urothelial cancer of bladder origin, and a prior smoking history was reported by 18 of 29 patients. An ECOG performance status of 0 or 1 was recorded for the patients, and 0 to 3 prior chemotherapy regimens had been received by the patients.

Synthetic TCR analog templates were spiked into each PCR so that absolute template abundance could be estimated from read counts. TCRbeta CDR3 regions were amplified from genomic DNA with bias-controlled V and J gene primers using the immunoSEQ assay. Sequencing of rearranged TCRbeta segments was performed at approximately 20X coverage. On the authors' methods: Clustering was used to correct sequencing errors, and CDR3s were annotated against IMGT to assign V, D and J genes. Downstream analyses used only productive TCRbeta rearrangements, leaving out any out-of-frame or stop-codon sequences. Clonality was computed as one minus Shannon entropy normalized by the log of the number of unique productive sequences. Clones differing between time points or between blood and tumor were identified using Fisher's exact test with Benjamini-Hochberg correction, with an adjusted p below 0.01 applied as the threshold. The source is immuneACCESS, and TCRdb retained only in-frame sequences with V and J called. Part of the clones is not carried over; for the studies checked, unresolved V genes explain less than half of this, and the remainder is unexplained. The DNA was the basis for D and trimming; V, J and clone size are from that table. The sample table records some 120,000 clones; around 89% of these occur just once. The top ten hold approximately 1.7% of the sample.

The CDR3 measures 14 amino acids from cysteine to phenylalanine. The CDR3 DNA has 42 bases and is translated from base 1. CDR1 and CDR2 were assigned from the germline V gene as SGHNT and YENEEA. A distance of 8 bases separates the germline ends of V and J, which lose 5 bases and 1 base respectively. The meaning of the sample's time point label: peripheral blood 6 weeks after treatment start. A total of approximately 27 patients with locally advanced or metastatic urothelial carcinoma, treated at Memorial Sloan Kettering on a trial protocol, made up the cohort. Peripheral blood mononuclear cells were collected pretreatment and during treatment, with between 1 and 8 total time points obtained per patient. The Qiagen DNeasy Blood extraction kit was used to purify genomic DNA from total PBMCs and tumor samples. PBMCs were collected pretreatment and during treatment, and were isolated and stored as previously described.

Study-level results and caveats: Because of the small sample size (n ≈ 31) and the many exploratory analyses performed, the results are intended to be regarded as hypothesis-generating. At 3 weeks after the start of treatment, tumor-associated TCR clones in peripheral blood had expanded more in patients with durable benefit (n ≈ 20, p = 0.022). A pretreatment peripheral blood TCR clonality below the median was linked to improved progression-free and overall survival.

A few counts support this clone. What antigen it recognizes has not been identified. No much larger clonotype is one base removed from it; base qualities were not supplied. The source material was PBMCs, sampled around atezolizumab (anti-PD-L1) treatment. The receptor was derived from a man between 60 and 75 years old with urothelial cancer. The chain uses TRBV11-3 and TRBJ2-2; the D gene is not confidently resolved. The DNA sequence reads TGTGCCAGCAGCCCTTCCCTGAACACCGGGGAGCTGTTTTTT. It specifies CASSPSLNTGELFF. The CDR3 plus the reference TRBV11-3 and TRBJ2-2 genes for the other parts give the full variable domain: EAGVVQSPRYKIIEKKQPVAFWCNPISGHNTLYWYLQNLGQGPELLIRYENEEAVDDSQLPKDRFSAERLKGVDSTLKIQPAELGDSAVYLCASSPSLNTGELFFGEGSRLTVL.